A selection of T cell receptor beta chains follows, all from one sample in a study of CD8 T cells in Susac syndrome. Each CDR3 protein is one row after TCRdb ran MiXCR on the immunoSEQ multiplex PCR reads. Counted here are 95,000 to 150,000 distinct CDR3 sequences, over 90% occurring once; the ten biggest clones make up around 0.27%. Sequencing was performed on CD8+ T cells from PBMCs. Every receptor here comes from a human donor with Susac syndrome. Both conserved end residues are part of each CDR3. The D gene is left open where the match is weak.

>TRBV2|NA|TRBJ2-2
CAIPSSEGLLNTGELFF
TGTGCCATCCCATCCTCGGAGGGTCTTCTTAACACCGGGGAGCTGTTTTTT
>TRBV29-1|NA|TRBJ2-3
CSVEHPGKTDTQYF
TGCAGCGTTGAACACCCGGGGAAAACAGATACGCAGTATTTT
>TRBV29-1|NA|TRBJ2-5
CSVGRGARLQETQYF
TGCAGCGTCGGCCGGGGGGCACGACTCCAAGAGACCCAGTACTTC
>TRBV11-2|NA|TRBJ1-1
CASSLQSTEAFF
TGTGCCAGCAGCTTACAGAGCACTGAAGCTTTCTTT
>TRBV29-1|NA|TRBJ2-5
CSVDGADQETQYF
TGCAGCGTTGACGGAGCGGACCAAGAGACCCAGTACTTC
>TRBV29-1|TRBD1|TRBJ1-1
CSVEDRGPSEAFF
TGCAGCGTTGAAGACAGGGGGCCCTCTGAAGCTTTCTTT
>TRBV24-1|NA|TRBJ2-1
CATSTGANEQFF
TGTGCCACCAGTACGGGGGCGAATGAGCAGTTCTTC
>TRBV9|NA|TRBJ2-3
CASSVGDRVSTDTQYF
TGTGCCAGCAGCGTAGGAGATAGGGTGAGCACAGATACGCAGTATTTT
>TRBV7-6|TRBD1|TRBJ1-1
CASSLRQGLDTEAFF
TGTGCCAGCAGCCTCCGACAGGGGTTGGACACTGAAGCTTTCTTT
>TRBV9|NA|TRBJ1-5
CASSVAGGDQPQHF
TGTGCCAGCAGCGTAGCTGGGGGGGATCAGCCCCAGCATTTT
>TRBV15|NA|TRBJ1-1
CATRSGESGRTEAFF
TGTGCCACCAGGTCCGGGGAGTCAGGAAGAACTGAAGCTTTCTTT
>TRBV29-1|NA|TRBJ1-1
CSVVLSEAFF
TGCAGCGTAGTCCTTAGTGAAGCTTTCTTT
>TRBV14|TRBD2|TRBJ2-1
CASSQVAGALNEQFF
TGTGCCAGCAGCCAAGTAGCGGGGGCACTCAATGAGCAGTTCTTC